The next 27 T cell receptor beta chains were all read from a single sample in a study of blood T cell repertoires in COVID-19. Profiled with immunoSEQ multiplex PCR; TCRdb holds only in-frame clones, not every one. Seen here are approximately 60,000 clones, about 78% observed once, and the top ten hold approximately 20%. The sample was peripheral blood. These TCRs come from a man aged 45 to 65 with active or convalescent COVID-19.

V usage is TRBV9 and J usage is TRBJ1-1; a weak D match, TRBD1 (5 bases). Germline values: CDR1 SGDLS, CDR2 YYNGEE. This CDR3 has 17 residues. Trimming stripped 0 bases from V and 3 bases from J, with 18 bases between. The CDR3 protein is CASSVAAQGAGDTEAFF. The CDR3 DNA is TGTGCCAGCAGCGTAGCTGCCCAAGGGGCTGGGGACACTGAAGCTTTCTTT.

The chain employs TRBV4-1 and TRBJ2-2; 8 positions agree with TRBD2. J gave up 7 bases and V 3 bases, and 10 bases lay outside the gene matches. This CDR3 contains 16 residues. Germline-derived CDR1 and CDR2 are MGHRA and YSYEKL. The chain's CDR3 is CASSHPPQRGSGELFF. The CDR3 DNA reads TGCGCCAGCAGCCACCCCCCCCAGCGGGGGAGCGGGGAGCTGTTTTTT.

The chain couples TRBV6-5 to TRBJ1-6, with TRBD1 matching 8 bases. V gave up 5 bases and J gave up 10 bases; unmatched junction bases: 10. The CDR3 runs to 15 residues. CDR1 is MNHEY and CDR2 is SVGAGI in the germline V gene. CDR3 in DNA: TGTGCCAGCAGTCCAAAGACAGGGGATGTATCACCCCTCCACTTT. Translating it yields CASSPKTGDVSPLHF.

The rearrangement links TRBV12-3 or TRBV12-4 to TRBJ2-7, with D perhaps TRBD2 (5 bases). The CDR3 has 12 residues. Trimming removed 6 bases at V and 4 bases at J, with 10 bases between. The CDR3 reads CASSSDFYEQYF. For the CDR3, the DNA is TGTGCCAGCAGCTCGGACTTTTACGAGCAGTACTTC.

This chain links TRBV19 with TRBJ1-2; 7 bases fit TRBD1. CDR1 and CDR2 from the germline V gene are LNHDA and SQIVND (reference sequence). Losses at the gene ends were 9 bases for V and 6 bases for J; bases not matched to a gene: 19. This CDR3 contains 16 residues. CDR3 sequence reads: CASTYVNRGPSNGYTF. The CDR3, as DNA: TGTGCCAGCACTTATGTCAACAGGGGCCCGTCTAATGGCTACACCTTC.

V usage is TRBV29-1 and J usage is TRBJ2-7, with 8 nucleotides matching TRBD2. Germline loops: CDR1 SQVTM, CDR2 ANQGSEA. V was clipped by 7 bases and J by 7 bases; unmatched bases: 15. The CDR3 totals 14 residues. The CDR3 loop reads CSAASGSGDGEQYF. CDR3 in DNA: TGCAGCGCCGCAAGCGGGAGCGGCGACGGGGAGCAGTACTTC.

V is TRBV29-1 and J is TRBJ2-7; D is possibly TRBD1 (5 bases). Germline CDR1 reads SQVTM; CDR2 reads ANQGSEA. There are 12 residues in the CDR3. V lost 4 bases and J 4 bases, leaving 11 bases between the germline ends. CDR3 amino acids: CSVGGRNYEQYF. CDR3 nucleotide sequence: TGCAGCGTTGGGGGCAGAAATTACGAGCAGTACTTC.

The J gene is TRBJ1-1, the V gene TRBV21-1; the tabulated D call, TRBD1, remains unverified against the DNA. TRBV21-1 has pseudogene status. The CDR3 runs 14 residues. The CDR3 region is CASSKAEGASEAFF. The CDR3, as DNA: TGTGCCAGCAGCAAAGCGGAAGGGGCGTCTGAAGCTTTCTTT.

This chain uses TRBV19 with TRBJ1-5, with TRBD1 as a possible D gene (5 bases). CDR1 and CDR2 (germline): LNHDA, SQIVND (reference sequence). Trimming shortened V by 5 bases and J by 1 base, and 6 bases separated the two germline ends. The CDR3 covers 13 residues. The DNA for the CDR3 is TGTGCCAGTAGTTCAGGGAGCAATCAGCCCCAGCATTTT. Its translation: CASSSGSNQPQHF.

The V gene is TRBV14, the J gene TRBJ1-1, with 7 bases fitting TRBD1. The CDR3 totals 12 residues. V was pared by 4 bases and J by 11 bases, with 7 bases of the junction left unmatched. Germline CDR1 reads SGHDN; CDR2 reads FVKESK. Written as DNA, the CDR3 is TGTGCCAGCAGCCGCCCGACAGGGCTGGCTTTCTTT. Amino acids: CASSRPTGLAFF.

The chain is built from TRBV6-6 and TRBJ2-1; TRBD1 matches at 8 bases. This CDR3 has 15 amino acids. Germline V CDR1 and CDR2: MNHNY, SVGAGI (reference sequence). V was clipped by 6 bases and J by 0 bases; unmatched bases: 4. CDR3 sequence reads: CASRSGTGSYNEQFF. The CDR3 DNA reads TGTGCCAGCAGGTCCGGGACAGGCTCCTACAATGAGCAGTTCTTC.

The chain combines TRBV7-8 with TRBJ1-5; D not certain. The germline V and J ends were trimmed by 5 bases and 3 bases, with 20 bases remaining between them. The germline V gene has CDR1 SGHVS and CDR2 FQNEAQ. The CDR3 has 17 residues. The CDR3 loop is CASSVLPGRSNNQPQHF. CDR3 DNA sequence: TGTGCCAGCAGCGTACTGCCCGGGAGAAGTAACAATCAGCCCCAGCATTTT.

The chain uses TRBV2 and TRBJ2-7; TRBD2 matches 11 bases. J lost 5 bases, V lost 6 bases, and 9 bases had no gene match. This CDR3 comprises 15 residues. Germline V gene sequence: CDR1 SNHLY, CDR2 FYNNEI. The CDR3 DNA sequence: TGTGCCAGCAGCGAAACTAGCGGGGGTATGAACGAGCAGTACTTC. It translates to CASSETSGGMNEQYF.

This rearrangement joins TRBV29-1 to TRBJ1-3; tentative D call: TRBD1 (5 bases). Trimming shortened V by 6 bases and J by 0 bases, and 12 bases separated the two germline ends. CDR1 and CDR2 from the germline V gene are SQVTM and ANQGSEA. The CDR3 sequence is 14 residues long. The CDR3 DNA reads as TGCAGCGTGGGTGACAGATACTCTGGAAACACCATATATTTT. Translated, it gives CSVGDRYSGNTIYF.

This clone turned up a few times. This rearrangement joins TRBV19 to TRBJ2-2; D gene ambiguous. The ends were cut back, 2 bases at V and 5 bases at J, with 9 bases in the middle. The germline V gene encodes CDR1 LNHDA and CDR2 SQIVND (reference sequence). This CDR3 contains 14 residues. CDR3 nucleotide sequence: TGTGCCAGTAGTATATCGCGACAAACCGGGGAGCTGTTTTTT. Translated: CASSISRQTGELFF. Looking up the rest from reference TRBV19 and TRBJ2-2 gives the full variable domain: DGGITQSPKYLFRKEGQNVTLSCEQNLNHDAMYWYRQDPGQGLRLIYYSQIVNDFQKGDIAEGYSVSREKKESFPLTVTSAQKNPTAFYLCASSISRQTGELFFGEGSRLTVL.

The V and J genes are TRBV5-5 and TRBJ1-2, with 8 bases that match TRBD1. Germline-derived CDR1 and CDR2 are SGHKS and YYEKEE (reference sequence). This CDR3 contains 16 residues. V shed 4 bases and J 6 bases; nucleotides not matched to a gene: 14. This CDR3 is CASSPTIENRGDGYTF. CDR3 in DNA: TGTGCCAGCAGCCCCACTATAGAGAACAGGGGGGATGGCTACACCTTC.

The chain couples TRBV3-1 (or the pseudogene TRBV3-2) to TRBJ1-1, with no clear D. The CDR3 is 14 amino acids. The germline V gene has CDR1 LGHDT and CDR2 YNNKEL (reference sequence). Trimming took off 2 bases at V and 7 bases at J, with 14 bases between the two ends. CDR3 coding DNA: TGTGCCAGCAGCCAAAAGTTCTCTCATAGTGAAGCTTTCTTT. This translates into CASSQKFSHSEAFF.

The chain carries TRBV7-2 and TRBJ1-2; the D gene is possibly TRBD1 (6 bases). Trimming left V 7 bases short and J 7 bases short, with 19 bases between. This CDR3 comprises 14 residues. Germline V gene sequence: CDR1 SGHTA, CDR2 FQGNSA. The CDR3 nucleotides read TGTGCCAGCATCCCAGACGCAGGGGCGAGTGGCTACACCTTC. It is translated as CASIPDAGASGYTF. Complete variable domain (other parts from reference TRBV7-2 and TRBJ1-2): GAGVSQSPSNKVTEKGKDVELRCDPISGHTALYWYRQSLGQGLEFLIYFQGNSAPDKSGLPSDRFSAERTGGSVSTLTIQRTQQEDSAVYLCASIPDAGASGYTFGSGTRLTVV.

The chain combines TRBV12-5 with TRBJ2-1; TRBD2 matches 14 bases. Germline-derived CDR1 and CDR2 are LGHNT and FRNRAP. This CDR3 comprises 16 residues. V was clipped by 4 bases and J by 7 bases; unmatched bases: 6. CDR3 sequence: CASGSPGLAGENEQFF. The CDR3 nucleotides read TGTGCTAGTGGTTCGCCGGGACTAGCGGGGGAGAATGAGCAGTTCTTC.

This sequence joins TRBV10-3 and TRBJ1-5, with 11 bases fitting TRBD1. With 0 bases clipped from V and 10 bases from J, the junction kept 8 bases outside the gene matches. Germline lookup yields CDR1 ENHRY and CDR2 SYGVKD. The CDR3 covers 16 residues. The CDR3 loop is CAISESAGQGVPPQHF. CDR3 bases: TGTGCCATCAGTGAGTCTGCGGGACAGGGGGTTCCCCCCCAGCATTTT.

J is TRBJ2-5 and V is TRBV5-8, with TRBD1 as a possible D gene (5 bases). The CDR3 contains 15 residues. Germline assignment: CDR1 SGHTS and CDR2 YDEGEE. V was shortened by 6 bases and J by 2 bases, with 17 bases between the two germline ends. The CDR3, as DNA: TGTGCCAGCAAGGGCGTGGGGCTCCTTCAAGAGACCCAGTACTTC. This codes for CASKGVGLLQETQYF.

The CDR3 nucleotides read TGTGCCAGCAGCTTAGGCTTGGGGGCCAATCAGCCCCAGCATTTT. Translated, it gives CASSLGLGANQPQHF. The V call is TRBV11-2, the J call TRBJ1-5, with TRBD1 as a possible D gene (6 bases). V was shortened by 1 base and J by 3 bases, with 10 bases between the two germline ends. The CDR3 has 15 amino acids. Germline assignment: CDR1 SGHAT and CDR2 FQNNGV.

The J gene is TRBJ2-3, the V gene TRBV10-3; TRBD1 agrees at 10 bases. Germline V gene data show CDR1 as ENHRY and CDR2 as SYGVKD. The CDR3 is made up of 14 amino acids. Trimming removed 6 bases from V and 3 bases from J; junction bases left unmatched: 3. The CDR3, as DNA: TGTGCCATCAGCCGGGACAGGGGAACAGATACGCAGTATTTT. Translation: CAISRDRGTDTQYF.

The CDR3 DNA reads TGCGCCAGCAGCCCTGGACAGTTAAGGGACCTATCCTCCGACACCGGGGAGCTGTTTTTT. This gives the protein CASSPGQLRDLSSDTGELFF. V and J are TRBV5-1 and TRBJ2-2, with D possibly being TRBD1 (6 bases). The V end lost 4 bases, the J end lost 3 bases, and 28 bases lay between the germline ends. CDR3 length: 20 amino acids. Germline CDR1 reads SGHRS; CDR2 reads YFSETQ.

V gene TRBV9 combines with J gene TRBJ2-1; TRBD1 is a possible D gene (8 bases). Trimming stripped 5 bases from V and 7 bases from J, with 22 bases between. Germline values: CDR1 SGDLS, CDR2 YYNGEE. The CDR3 contains 16 residues. The chain's CDR3 is CASSPNPGGQANEQFF. In nucleotides, the CDR3 is TGTGCCAGCAGTCCTAATCCGGGGGGACAGGCGAATGAGCAGTTCTTC.

This chain uses TRBV4-2 with TRBJ2-1; 10 bases agree with TRBD1. V shed 2 bases, J shed 6 bases, and the junction held 4 bases outside the gene matches. The CDR3 consists of 15 residues. The germline gives CDR1 LGHNA, CDR2 YNFKEQ. CDR3 in amino acids: CASSQPGQGSNEQFF. The CDR3, as DNA: TGTGCCAGCAGCCAACCGGGACAGGGGTCCAATGAGCAGTTCTTC.

The gene calls are TRBV4-1 and TRBJ1-2; 9 bases are shared with TRBD1. The CDR3 extends over 20 amino acids. The V gene end was trimmed by 1 base and the J gene end by 5 bases; junction bases not matched to a gene: 20. Germline CDR1 MGHRA, CDR2 YSYEKL. The CDR3 sequence is CASSQVRLSGQGTRPYGYTF. As DNA, the CDR3 is TGCGCCAGCAGCCAAGTTCGTCTCTCTGGACAGGGGACTCGACCGTATGGCTACACCTTC.